What follows are 16 T cell receptor beta chains derived from one specimen sequenced in a study of cytomegalovirus exposure and HLA in healthy donors. Amplification used 60 Vbeta primers and 13 Jbeta primers. Libraries were prepared by immunoSEQ multiplex PCR; TCRdb keeps only in-frame clonotypes and omits some of them. The sample holds 210,000 or so clones, around 80% seen once. Sequenced material: PBMCs. These receptors were taken from an older woman in good health and CMV-seropositive.

This sequence joins TRBV28 and TRBJ1-2; 12 bases are shared with TRBD1. V lost 5 bases, J lost 8 bases, and 3 bases stayed unmatched. Germline V gives CDR1 MDHEN, CDR2 SYDVKM. The CDR3 extends over 13 amino acids. Written as DNA, the CDR3 is TGTGCCAGCAGTGACGGGACAGGGGGCGGCTACACCTTC. Protein sequence: CASSDGTGGGYTF.

This sequence joins TRBV11-2 and TRBJ2-7, with 11 bases that match TRBD2. The germline V gene has CDR1 SGHAT and CDR2 FQNNGV. After removal of 3 bases from V and 1 base from J, the junction contained 2 bases not matched to a gene. CDR3 length: 15 amino acids. The CDR3 loop reads CASSFSGGASYEQYF. CDR3 nucleotide sequence: TGTGCCAGCAGCTTTAGCGGGGGGGCTTCCTACGAGCAGTACTTC.

J is TRBJ1-1 and V is TRBV30, with D uncertain. This CDR3 is built from 15 residues. Trimming removed 2 bases from V and 4 bases from J, with 17 bases in between. Germline V gives CDR1 GTSNPN, CDR2 SVGIG (reference sequence). CDR3 in DNA: TGTGCCTGGAGTCCTACCGAGGGCTCTATCACTGAAGCTTTCTTT. As protein: CAWSPTEGSITEAFF.

This chain uses TRBV27 with TRBJ2-7; the D gene is possibly TRBD1 (6 bases). Germline V gene data show CDR1 as MNHEY and CDR2 as SMNVEV (reference sequence). The CDR3 is 13 amino acids. V lost 5 bases, J lost 6 bases, and 14 bases lay in between. CDR3 nucleotides: TGTGCCAGCAGTATGGGACACCTTTTCGAGCAGTACTTC. Translating gives CASSMGHLFEQYF.

Of note for this clone: The sample has other DNA sequences that encode this CDR3 too. The V call is TRBV7-2, the J call TRBJ1-4; 9 bases align to TRBD1. This CDR3 is 15 amino acids long. CDR1 and CDR2 (germline): SGHTA, FQGNSA. V lost 5 bases and J lost 5; bases outside the gene matches: 6. CDR3 amino acids: CASSARTGVNEKLFF. The CDR3 nucleotides read TGTGCCAGCAGCGCCAGGACAGGGGTCAATGAAAAACTGTTTTTT. The full variable domain, its missing parts supplied by reference TRBV7-2 and TRBJ1-4, is GAGVSQSPSNKVTEKGKDVELRCDPISGHTALYWYRQSLGQGLEFLIYFQGNSAPDKSGLPSDRFSAERTGGSVSTLTIQRTQQEDSAVYLCASSARTGVNEKLFFGSGTQLSVL.

This clone has only a few counts. J is TRBJ1-4 and V is TRBV28; perhaps TRBD1 as D (6 bases). CDR1 is MDHEN and CDR2 is SYDVKM in the germline V gene. V lost 8 bases and J 4 bases, leaving 11 bases between the germline ends. The CDR3 is 13 amino acids. In DNA form, the CDR3 reads TGTGCCAGCTCAGAGGGACATAATGAAAAACTGTTTTTT. This gives the protein CASSEGHNEKLFF.

The rearrangement joins TRBV5-1 to TRBJ2-3; D is possibly TRBD2 (5 bases). The length of the CDR3 is 16 residues. Deletions cut 0 bases from V and 4 bases from J, with 15 bases between. Germline V gene data show CDR1 as SGHRS and CDR2 as YFSETQ. Here the CDR3 DNA reads TGCGCCAGCAGCTTGGGGGCTAGCCGCTCGGCAGATACGCAGTATTTT. This translates into CASSLGASRSADTQYF.

V is TRBV12-5 and J is TRBJ1-4, with no clear D. The CDR3 spans 14 residues. The V end was cut by 2 bases, the J end by 6 bases, with 10 bases between. Germline V gives CDR1 LGHNT, CDR2 FRNRAP. The DNA of the CDR3 is TGTGCTAGTGGTTTGTCTCCCACAGATGAAAAACTGTTTTTT. Its translation is CASGLSPTDEKLFF.

This chain links TRBV7-9 with TRBJ1-1; D possibly corresponds to TRBD1 (6 bases). The germline V gene has CDR1 SEHNR and CDR2 FQNEAQ (reference sequence). The CDR3 contains 15 residues. V was pared by 1 base and J by 1 base, with 10 bases between. In nucleotides, the CDR3 is TGTGCCAGCAGCTTAGTTGACAGGTGGAACACTGAAGCTTTCTTT. Translated: CASSLVDRWNTEAFF.

This sequence joins TRBV7-2 and TRBJ2-2; 7 positions match TRBD1. Germline V gene data show CDR1 as SGHTA and CDR2 as FQGNSA. The length of the CDR3 is 15 residues. The V and J ends lost 5 bases and 1 base, in that order; junction bases with no gene match: 4. The CDR3 is CASSPRTGNTGELFF. DNA for the CDR3: TGTGCCAGCAGCCCCCGGACAGGGAACACCGGGGAGCTGTTTTTT.

V is TRBV6-4 and J is TRBJ2-2; maybe TRBD1 (5 bases). The CDR3 extends over 13 amino acids. CDR1 MRHNA and CDR2 SNTAGT come from the germline V gene. V lost 6 bases to trimming and J lost 6 bases, with 11 bases between them. The chain's CDR3 is CASRQGEAGELFF. The CDR3 DNA reads as TGTGCCAGCAGGCAAGGGGAAGCCGGGGAGCTGTTTTTT.

The rearrangement links TRBV5-1 to TRBJ2-1, with D perhaps matching TRBD1 (6 bases). The V gene lost 1 base and the J gene lost 1 base, with 12 bases spanning the gap. This CDR3 has 16 residues. The germline gives CDR1 SGHRS, CDR2 YFSETQ. Here the CDR3 DNA reads TGCGCCAGCAGCTTGTTAGGGACATCGTCCTACAATGAGCAGTTCTTC. Protein product: CASSLLGTSSYNEQFF.

V is TRBV11-2 and J is TRBJ2-7; 12 nucleotides match TRBD2. This CDR3 region has 16 residues. Germline V CDR1 and CDR2: SGHAT, FQNNGV. The ends lost 3 bases at V and 5 bases at J; junction bases unmatched: 8. Written as DNA, the CDR3 is TGTGCCAGCAGCTTCACTCGACTAGCGGGAGTCGACGAGCAGTACTTC. It yields the protein CASSFTRLAGVDEQYF.

The chain combines TRBV5-4 with TRBJ2-3; the match to TRBD2 covers 8 bases. J lost 7 bases, V lost 1 base, and 8 bases had no gene match. The CDR3 is made up of 15 amino acids. The germline V gene has CDR1 SGHNT and CDR2 YYREEE (reference sequence). CDR3 in amino acids: CASSLWGGLGNTQYF. The CDR3 DNA reads as TGTGCCAGCAGCTTGTGGGGGGGACTAGGGAATACGCAGTATTTT. The whole variable domain, filled in from reference TRBV5-4 and TRBJ2-3, reads ETGVTQSPTHLIKTRGQQVTLRCSSQSGHNTVSWYQQALGQGPQFIFQYYREEENGRGNFPPRFSGLQFPNYSSELNVNALELDDSALYLCASSLWGGLGNTQYFGPGTRLTVL.

The genes are TRBV10-3 and TRBJ1-1, with 8 bases fitting TRBD1. J was trimmed by 1 base and V by 6 bases; bases with no gene match: 10. Germline V gene data show CDR1 as ENHRY and CDR2 as SYGVKD. This CDR3 has 16 residues. CDR3 loop: CAIRRTGTAGNTEAFF. DNA for the CDR3: TGTGCCATCAGGAGGACAGGGACGGCGGGGAACACTGAAGCTTTCTTT.

This clone was seen a handful of times. The chain is built from TRBV5-1 and TRBJ1-3; D not resolved. Germline CDR1 reads SGHRS; CDR2 reads YFSETQ. Trimming pared 0 bases from V and 3 bases from J, leaving 13 bases between. CDR3 size: 16 residues. The CDR3 DNA reads as TGCGCCAGCAGCTTGGACCTGCGAACTGTTGGAAACACCATATATTTT. Protein: CASSLDLRTVGNTIYF.